The rows below give T cell receptor beta chains drawn from one sample of a study of cytomegalovirus exposure and HLA in healthy donors. Produced via immunoSEQ multiplex PCR; TCRdb's table is partial and in-frame only. The table lists around 140,000 clones. Sequenced: PBMCs. These receptors were obtained from a woman aged 35 to 49 in good health and CMV-seronegative. The CDR3 runs from the conserved cysteine through the conserved F or W. The D gene is left open where the match is weak.

j_call d_call v_call cdr3_aa cdr3_nt
TRBJ1-2 - TRBV6-5 CASSLRISYGYTF TGTGCCAGCAGCCTCAGGATTAGCTATGGCTACACCTTC
TRBJ2-7 TRBD2 TRBV5-4 CASSPRTGGYEQYF TGTGCCAGCAGCCCCCGGACGGGGGGGTACGAGCAGTACTTC
TRBJ2-7 - TRBV4-2 CASSQTERELGEQYF TGTGCCAGCAGCCAAACGGAGAGAGAACTTGGAGAGCAGTACTTC
TRBJ1-1 TRBD1 TRBV18 CASSAGQGDTEAFF TGTGCCAGCTCAGCTGGACAGGGGGACACTGAAGCTTTCTTT
TRBJ1-1 - TRBV7-8 CASSSGAGSTEAFF TGTGCCAGCAGCTCCGGGGCGGGAAGTACTGAAGCTTTCTTT
TRBJ2-2 TRBD2 TRBV5-6 CASSPPGLAGGNTGELFF TGTGCCAGCAGCCCTCCGGGACTAGCGGGGGGAAACACCGGGGAGCTGTTTTTT
TRBJ1-2 - TRBV10-3 CAIRDSRGQSYGYTF TGTGCCATCAGGGACAGTCGGGGTCAGAGCTATGGCTACACCTTC
TRBJ2-2 TRBD1 TRBV6-5 CATEDRGGGELFF TGTGCCACAGAGGACAGGGGGGGAGGGGAGCTGTTTTTT
TRBJ2-3 - TRBV15 CATSREQSTDTQYF TGTGCCACCAGCAGAGAACAGTCGACAGATACGCAGTATTTT
TRBJ2-2 - TRBV18 CASSPRGTGELFF TGTGCCAGCTCCCCGAGAGGGACCGGGGAGCTGTTTTTT
TRBJ2-3 TRBD2 TRBV4-2 CASSLRLAGGASTDTQYF TGTGCCAGCAGCCTCCGACTAGCGGGGGGCGCTAGCACAGATACGCAGTATTTT
TRBJ2-1 TRBD2 TRBV7-2 CASSLGLAGGMSQFF TGTGCCAGCAGCTTGGGACTAGCGGGGGGGATGTCCCAGTTCTTC
TRBJ2-3 TRBD1 TRBV9 CASSVGTGWTDTQYF TGTGCCAGCAGCGTGGGGACAGGGTGGACAGATACGCAGTATTTT
TRBJ1-5 - TRBV19 CASSRKPQGSFYSNQPQHF TGTGCCAGTAGTAGGAAACCGCAGGGGAGTTTTTATAGCAATCAGCCCCAGCATTTT
TRBJ2-2 - TRBV9 CASSAAGTGELFF TGTGCCAGCAGCGCGGCGGGTACCGGGGAGCTGTTTTTT
TRBJ1-2 - TRBV18 CASSPQGPNYGYTF TGTGCCAGCTCACCGCAGGGGCCTAACTATGGCTACACCTTC
TRBJ1-2 - TRBV28 CASSLTGGGGYTF TGTGCCAGCAGTTTAACGGGCGGGGGTGGCTACACCTTC
TRBJ2-7 - TRBV6-6 CASSLIRAYEQYF TGTGCCAGCAGTTTAATCAGGGCCTACGAGCAGTACTTC
TRBJ2-2 TRBD2 TRBV5-4 CASSPGGDAGPGELFF TGTGCCAGCAGCCCGGGGGGGGACGCAGGGCCCGGGGAGCTGTTTTTT
TRBJ1-2 TRBD1 TRBV10-1 CASSARRRQGGSYGYTF TGCGCCAGCAGCGCCAGGAGGAGACAGGGAGGCTCCTATGGCTACACCTTC
TRBJ2-7 - TRBV5-1 CASSPGVDFFYEQYF TGCGCCAGCAGCCCGGGGGTCGACTTTTTCTACGAGCAGTACTTC
TRBJ1-2 - TRBV5-5 CASSFAGGSNYGYTF TGTGCCAGCAGCTTTGCCGGGGGTTCTAACTATGGCTACACCTTC